Sequencing of this T cell receptor (beta chain) was carried out in a study of T-cell memory formation after mild COVID-19. Each CDR3 protein is one row after TCRdb ran MiXCR on the 5' RACE reads. The sample consists of about 240,000 distinct CDR3 sequences, roughly a tenth of them appearing once. This TCR was sampled from a man aged 18 to 29 who had mild COVID-19 (a few samples of this study predate the infection). Cell type and time point are not known. What was sequenced was PBMCs or a T cell subset sorted from them (not recorded which).

CDR3 residues: CASSLDTNYGYTF. CDR3 DNA: TGTGCCAGCTCGCTGGACACTAACTATGGCTACACCTTC. The chain carries TRBV18 and TRBJ1-2, with D maybe TRBD1 (5 bases). V was trimmed by 6 bases and J by 0 bases, leaving 8 bases between them. The CDR3 loop spans 13 amino acids. Germline V gene sequence: CDR1 KGHSH, CDR2 LQKENI.